This T cell receptor (beta chain) was recovered during a study of chronic HIV infection and antiretroviral therapy. This clonotype has just a few counts. TCRdb re-called the 5' RACE reads with MiXCR, one entry per CDR3 protein. Of roughly 48,000 distinct CDR3 sequences in the sample, 15% to 20% were seen once. The CDR3 has 15 amino acids. The germline V gene encodes CDR1 MDHEN and CDR2 SYDVKM. Trimming at V came to 6 bases and at J to 6 bases, leaving 9 bases not matched to a gene. The receptor was derived from an adult who had HIV and had not received antiretroviral therapy, or was an uninfected healthy control (not recorded which). The chain has TRBV28 and TRBJ1-2; 11 nucleotides line up with TRBD1. Sequencing used peripheral blood. CDR3 sequence reads: CASSPAGQGEDGYTF. CDR3 bases: TGTGCCAGCAGCCCCGCGGGACAGGGGGAGGATGGCTACACCTTC.